This is a list of T cell receptor beta chains from one sample in a study of somatic mutations in cytotoxic T cells in rheumatoid arthritis. Assay used: immunoSEQ multiplex PCR; TCRdb lists only in-frame clones, some missing. This sample has just over 30,000 clones, with 82% found just once. The sample comprised CD8+ T cells sorted from blood. The receptor set was obtained from an adult with rheumatoid arthritis. CDR3s include the opening cysteine and the closing phenylalanine or tryptophan. The order of the fields is J gene, D gene, clone size, V gene, CDR3 protein, CDR3 DNA. D genes are given only for firm matches. A clone size is listed for some rows: how often the clone was seen (once, few, many), or a class if it is expanded.

TRBJ1-5	-	-	TRBV23-1	CASSQSTRAPERDSNQPQHF	TGCGCCAGCAGTCAATCGACCAGGGCGCCCGAGCGAGATAGCAATCAGCCCCAGCATTTT
TRBJ1-2	-	once	TRBV9	CASSVATKNYGYTF	TGTGCCAGCAGCGTAGCGACAAAGAACTATGGCTACACCTTC
TRBJ2-5	-	-	TRBV5-4	CASSTRGLGETQYF	TGTGCCAGCAGCACCCGGGGGCTCGGAGAGACCCAGTACTTC
TRBJ2-5	TRBD2	once	TRBV27	CASGPLAGGPFSAQYF	TGTGCCAGCGGACCACTAGCGGGAGGGCCCTTTTCGGCCCAGTACTTC
TRBJ2-1	-	-	TRBV11-2	CASSLGAGLIDEQFF	TGTGCCAGCAGCTTAGGTGCGGGTTTGATCGATGAGCAGTTCTTC
TRBJ2-1	TRBD2	-	TRBV4-1	CASSQLAGTYNEQFF	TGCGCCAGCAGCCAACTAGCGGGAACCTACAATGAGCAGTTCTTC
TRBJ2-7	-	-	TRBV7-9	CASSYGPYEQYF	TGTGCCAGCAGCTACGGACCCTACGAGCAGTACTTC
TRBJ1-1	-	-	TRBV19	CASSERTSRNTEAFF	TGTGCCAGTAGCGAGAGAACTTCCAGGAACACTGAAGCTTTCTTT
TRBJ2-3	-	few	TRBV27	CASSPPDTQYF	TGTGCCAGCAGTCCCCCAGATACGCAGTATTTT
TRBJ2-1	-	-	TRBV2	CASLQGNTYNEQFF	TGTGCCAGCCTACAGGGTAACACCTACAATGAGCAGTTCTTC
TRBJ2-1	TRBD2	-	TRBV29-1	CSVLPSGESEQFF	TGCAGCGTTCTCCCTAGCGGGGAATCGGAGCAGTTCTTC
TRBJ2-7	TRBD2	-	TRBV2	CASRGGGRIYEQYF	TGTGCCAGCCGGGGGGGCGGGAGGATTTACGAGCAGTACTTC
TRBJ2-1	-	-	TRBV12-1	CASSFSGGRGYNEQFF	TGTGCCAGCAGCTTTTCGGGGGGTAGGGGCTACAATGAGCAGTTCTTC
TRBJ1-1	TRBD1	-	TRBV5-1	CASSDGQGGTEAFF	TGCGCCAGCAGCGACGGACAGGGGGGCACTGAAGCTTTCTTT
TRBJ2-2	-	-	TRBV6-6	CASSWVATNTGELFF	TGTGCCAGCAGTTGGGTGGCTACCAACACCGGGGAGCTGTTTTTT
TRBJ2-1	TRBD2	-	TRBV5-6	CASSFEGLAGYNEQFF	TGTGCCAGCAGCTTTGAAGGACTAGCGGGTTACAATGAGCAGTTCTTC
TRBJ2-3	TRBD1	-	TRBV5-4	CASSEQGAALTDTQYF	TGTGCCAGCAGCGAGCAGGGGGCGGCCCTCACAGATACGCAGTATTTT
TRBJ2-1	TRBD2	-	TRBV7-8	CASSRGLADYNEQFF	TGTGCCAGCAGCCGCGGACTAGCGGACTACAATGAGCAGTTCTTC